Following are 27 T cell receptor beta chains from one sample sequenced in a study of control samples from healthy donors and cancer patients. The table came from immunoSEQ multiplex PCR; TCRdb's copy has only in-frame clones and leaves some out. The sample totals about 210,000 clones; its top ten clones hold roughly 2%. Material: blood. These receptors all stem from a woman aged 25 to 39 in good health.

The chain links TRBV3-1 (or the pseudogene TRBV3-2) to TRBJ2-1; D is ambiguous. In germline, CDR1 is LGHDT, CDR2 YNNKEL (reference sequence). The CDR3 has 14 amino acids. V was clipped by 3 bases and J by 2 bases, with 8 bases between them. CDR3 residues: CASSQFHPYNEQFF. The CDR3 nucleotides are TGTGCCAGCAGCCAGTTCCACCCCTACAATGAGCAGTTCTTC.

The chain couples TRBV20-1 to TRBJ2-2; 7 positions agree with TRBD2. Germline V gene lookup returns CDR1 DFQATT and CDR2 SNEGSKA (reference sequence). After removal of 3 bases from V and 5 bases from J, the junction contained 6 bases not matched to a gene. The CDR3 covers 14 residues. CDR3 region: CSASGMRETGELFF. CDR3 nucleotides: TGCAGTGCTAGTGGTATGCGGGAGACCGGGGAGCTGTTTTTT.

The V and J genes are TRBV19 and TRBJ2-2; 10 bases line up with TRBD1. The CDR3 extends over 14 amino acids. Trimming at V came to 7 bases and at J to 6 bases, leaving 5 bases not matched to a gene. In germline, CDR1 is LNHDA, CDR2 SQIVND (reference sequence). CDR3 loop: CASTDRGRAGELFF. For the CDR3, the DNA is TGTGCCAGTACTGACAGGGGGCGAGCCGGGGAGCTGTTTTTT.

The genes are TRBV2 and TRBJ1-5; D call uncertain. Germline values: CDR1 SNHLY, CDR2 FYNNEI. The CDR3 length is 14 residues. Trimming pared 1 base from V and 7 bases from J, leaving 11 bases between. CDR3 DNA sequence: TGTGCCAGCAGTGAAGAGAGGGAGCAGCAGCCCCAGCATTTT. Translation: CASSEEREQQPQHF.

The rearrangement uses TRBV7-3 and TRBJ1-2; D call uncertain. Trimming pared 5 bases from V and 2 bases from J, leaving 15 bases between. The CDR3 has 15 amino acids. Germline V lookup: CDR1 SGHTA, CDR2 FQGTGA. CDR3 residues: CASSPSGVGNYGYTF. The CDR3 bases are TGTGCCAGCAGCCCAAGTGGGGTGGGGAACTATGGCTACACCTTC.

CDR3 sequence: CATRSGTGSSYEQYF. The CDR3 region has the DNA TGTGCCACCCGATCCGGGACAGGGAGCTCCTACGAGCAGTACTTC. The chain is built from TRBV10-3 and TRBJ2-7; 9 nucleotides match TRBD1. The CDR3 sequence is 15 residues long. The ends lost 10 bases at V and 0 bases at J; junction bases unmatched: 10. Germline lookup yields CDR1 ENHRY and CDR2 SYGVKD.

This chain joins TRBV28 and TRBJ1-2, with D possibly being TRBD1 (5 bases). The CDR3 covers 14 residues. Germline V lookup: CDR1 MDHEN, CDR2 SYDVKM. V lost 2 bases and J lost 4, with 11 bases in between. Written as DNA, the CDR3 is TGTGCCAGCAGTTTAGGCGGAGGGGCCTATGGCTACACCTTC. Translating it yields CASSLGGGAYGYTF.

The V gene is TRBV4-3, the J gene TRBJ2-1, with TRBD2 matching over 15 bases. The junction had 8 bases not matched to a gene; V was cut back by 0 bases and J by 2 bases. This CDR3 is built from 20 residues. Germline V gives CDR1 LGHNA, CDR2 YSLEER. For the CDR3, the DNA is TGCGCCAGCAGCCAAGATGGGGGACTAGCGGGGGGCTCCCCCTACAATGAGCAGTTCTTC. Translating gives CASSQDGGLAGGSPYNEQFF.

This sequence joins TRBV11-2 and TRBJ1-4; D gene uncertain. Trimming took 1 base from V and 1 from J, leaving 4 bases between them. CDR1 and CDR2 from the germline V gene are SGHAT and FQNNGV. The CDR3 consists of 14 residues. The CDR3, as DNA: TGTGCCAGCAGCTTAGTGGGAACTAATGAAAAACTGTTTTTT. This codes for CASSLVGTNEKLFF.

The chain links TRBV6-2 or TRBV6-3 to TRBJ1-2; D is possibly TRBD1 (5 bases). Germline-derived CDR1 and CDR2 are MNHEY and SVGEGT. The CDR3 spans 12 residues. Deletions cut 4 bases from V and 5 bases from J, with 8 bases between. The CDR3 loop is CASSSQGYGYTF. CDR3 in DNA: TGTGCCAGCAGTTCCCAGGGTTATGGCTACACCTTC.

V is TRBV6-1 and J is TRBJ2-7; no reliable D call. The germline V gene encodes CDR1 MNHNS and CDR2 SASEGT. The CDR3 loop spans 13 amino acids. Trimming left V 2 bases short and J 6 bases short, with 11 bases between. The CDR3 region is CASSEILGLEQYF. The CDR3 DNA reads TGTGCCAGCAGTGAAATCCTAGGCCTCGAGCAGTACTTC.

J is TRBJ1-1 and V is TRBV30; a weak D match, TRBD1 (5 bases). Deletions cut 0 bases from V and 1 base from J, with 12 bases between. This CDR3 contains 15 residues. Germline V gives CDR1 GTSNPN, CDR2 SVGIG (reference sequence). CDR3 residues: CAWSVMGRRNTEAFF. CDR3 bases: TGTGCCTGGAGTGTAATGGGACGGAGGAACACTGAAGCTTTCTTT.

The chain employs TRBV28 and TRBJ1-1; D possibly corresponds to TRBD1 (6 bases). This CDR3 is 13 amino acids long. CDR1 and CDR2 from the germline V gene are MDHEN and SYDVKM. The CDR3 reads CGTEGVQNTEAFF. The CDR3 nucleotides are TGTGGAACCGAGGGGGTACAGAACACTGAAGCTTTCTTT. The complete variable domain, with remaining parts taken from reference TRBV28 and TRBJ1-1, reads DVKVTQSSRYLVKRTGEKVFLECVQDMDHENMFWYRQDPGLGLRLIYFSYDVKMKEKGDIPEGYSVSREKKERFSLILESASTNQTSMYLCGTEGVQNTEAFFGQGTRLTVV.

The V call is TRBV21-1, the J call TRBJ1-1; the D call of TRBD1 is as the table states it, not checked on the DNA. TRBV21-1 is termed a pseudogene. The CDR3 consists of 14 residues. Here the CDR3 DNA reads TGTGCCAGCTTCTCCAAGGGGGATAACACTGAAGCTTTCTTT. Translated: CASFSKGDNTEAFF.

This chain joins TRBV30 and TRBJ1-5; D remains ambiguous. Trimming pared 0 bases from V and 5 bases from J, leaving 8 bases between. The germline V gene encodes CDR1 GTSNPN and CDR2 SVGIG (reference sequence). The CDR3 runs to 13 residues. CDR3 DNA: TGTGCCTGGAGTGTAAGCGAGTATCAGCCCCAGCATTTT. Amino acid sequence: CAWSVSEYQPQHF.

The gene calls are TRBV19 and TRBJ1-2; D call uncertain. The V gene's germline CDR1 is LNHDA and CDR2 SQIVND (reference sequence). V lost 3 bases and J 4 bases, leaving 12 bases between the germline ends. The CDR3 is 14 amino acids. In nucleotides, the CDR3 is TGTGCCAGTAGTATCGGAGACGAAACCTATGGCTACACCTTC. It encodes CASSIGDETYGYTF.

The V call is TRBV6-5, the J call TRBJ1-4; 7 nucleotides align to TRBD1. This CDR3 is built from 15 residues. With V trimmed by 2 bases and J by 7 bases, 7 bases remained unmatched. The germline V gene has CDR1 MNHEY and CDR2 SVGAGI. The CDR3 coding sequence is TGTGCCAGCAGTTACGGCAGGGGGGTGCGTGAAAAACTGTTTTTT. This encodes CASSYGRGVREKLFF.

The V call is TRBV5-6, the J call TRBJ1-5; TRBD1 aligns across 11 bases. The CDR3 has 15 amino acids. The junction had 7 bases not matched to a gene; V was cut back by 4 bases and J by 7 bases. CDR1 and CDR2 from the germline V gene are SGHDT and YYEEEE. This chain's CDR3 is CASSTGTGGRQPQHF. In nucleotides, the CDR3 is TGTGCCAGCAGCACCGGGACAGGGGGACGACAGCCCCAGCATTTT.

The V and J genes are TRBV11-2 and TRBJ1-1, with D possibly being TRBD1 (5 bases). The CDR3 extends over 14 amino acids. Germline V CDR1 and CDR2: SGHAT, FQNNGV. V was cut by 1 base and J by 2 bases, with 8 bases left in between. The CDR3 DNA is TGTGCCAGCAGCTTAGCCCAGGGAAACACTGAAGCTTTCTTT. Protein: CASSLAQGNTEAFF.

The chain employs TRBV10-3 and TRBJ2-3; 8 bases are a match to TRBD2. The CDR3 loop spans 16 amino acids. Germline V gene sequence: CDR1 ENHRY, CDR2 SYGVKD. With 5 bases clipped from V and 8 bases from J, the junction kept 15 bases outside the gene matches. CDR3 in amino acids: CAISPIAGLVGVTQYF. CDR3 DNA sequence: TGTGCCATCAGTCCAATTGCGGGACTAGTTGGGGTTACGCAGTATTTT.

The chain is built from TRBV4-2 and TRBJ1-1; unclear D gene. Germline V CDR1 and CDR2: LGHNA, YNFKEQ. CDR3 length: 15 amino acids. Trimming removed 0 bases from V and 3 bases from J, with 11 bases in between. The CDR3, as DNA: TGTGCCAGCAGCCAAGAAGCCAGGAGAGACACTGAAGCTTTCTTT. This gives the protein CASSQEARRDTEAFF.

The chain carries TRBV6-5 and TRBJ2-2, with no clear D. V was cut by 6 bases and J by 6 bases, with 11 bases left in between. CDR3 length: 13 residues. Germline V gives CDR1 MNHEY, CDR2 SVGAGI. CDR3 in amino acids: CASRSVWPGELFF. CDR3 nucleotides: TGTGCCAGCAGATCCGTATGGCCCGGGGAGCTGTTTTTT.

The V call is TRBV19, the J call TRBJ1-1; D is ambiguous. The V gene lost 2 bases and the J gene lost 6 bases, with 13 bases spanning the gap. The CDR3 runs 14 residues. The V gene's germline CDR1 is LNHDA and CDR2 SQIVND (reference sequence). The CDR3 here is CASSITPAAPEAFF. The CDR3 bases are TGTGCCAGTAGTATAACCCCCGCAGCCCCTGAAGCTTTCTTT.

The chain joins TRBV12-3 or TRBV12-4 to TRBJ1-4, with D unclear. The CDR3 has 13 amino acids. The ends were cut back, 6 bases at V and 5 bases at J, with 10 bases in the middle. The CDR3 reads CASSRHPNEKLFF. As DNA, the CDR3 is TGTGCCAGCAGCCGCCACCCGAATGAAAAACTGTTTTTT.

The V gene is TRBV18, the J gene TRBJ2-7, with a weak D call TRBD1 (5 bases). Trimming shortened V by 2 bases and J by 2 bases, and 13 bases separated the two germline ends. In germline, CDR1 is KGHSH, CDR2 LQKENI. The CDR3 contains 15 residues. The CDR3 is CASSPSRQLAYEQYF. The CDR3 DNA is TGTGCCAGCTCACCATCGCGACAGCTAGCCTACGAGCAGTACTTC.

The chain has TRBV7-6 and TRBJ2-7; TRBD1 agrees at 8 bases. The CDR3 consists of 17 residues. Germline V gives CDR1 SGHVS, CDR2 FNYEAQ. Trimming removed 5 bases from V and 0 bases from J; junction bases left unmatched: 12. CDR3 DNA sequence: TGTGCCAGCAGCGGAGAGCACCGGGACAGGCCCTCCTACGAGCAGTACTTC. Its protein product is CASSGEHRDRPSYEQYF. Together with reference TRBV7-6 and TRBJ2-7, the CDR3 gives the full variable domain: GAGVSQSPRYKVTKRGQDVALRCDPISGHVSLYWYRQALGQGPEFLTYFNYEAQQDKSGLPNDRFSAERPEGSISTLTIQRTEQRDSAMYRCASSGEHRDRPSYEQYFGPGTRLTVT.

J is TRBJ2-5 and V is TRBV4-1, with TRBD1 as a possible D gene (5 bases). In germline, CDR1 is MGHRA, CDR2 YSYEKL. The CDR3 covers 15 residues. Trimming took 0 bases from V and 2 from J, leaving 10 bases between them. In DNA form, the CDR3 reads TGCGCCAGCAGCCAAGAACTCAGGGAACAAGAGACCCAGTACTTC. This codes for CASSQELREQETQYF.